The 7 T cell receptor beta chains presented below share a single source sample, sequenced in a study of cytomegalovirus exposure and HLA in healthy donors. Libraries were prepared by immunoSEQ multiplex PCR; TCRdb keeps only in-frame clonotypes and omits some of them. The sample yields about 330,000 clones, about 85% seen once. The sequencing sample was made of PBMCs. These receptors were collected from a woman younger than 45 in good health and CMV-seropositive.

The chain recombines TRBV5-5 with TRBJ2-1, with 11 bases identical to TRBD2. Germline V CDR1 and CDR2: SGHKS, YYEKEE (reference sequence). Trimming removed 0 bases from V and 1 base from J; junction bases left unmatched: 9. The CDR3 consists of 19 residues. The CDR3 DNA reads as TGTGCCAGCAGCTTGGGGACTAGCGGGCGTAGAAGGTCCTACAATGAGCAGTTCTTC. Translation: CASSLGTSGRRRSYNEQFF. The whole variable domain, filled in from reference TRBV5-5 and TRBJ2-1, reads DAGVTQSPTHLIKTRGQQVTLRCSPISGHKSVSWYQQVLGQGPQFIFQYYEKEERGRGNFPDRFSARQFPNYSSELNVNALLLGDSALYLCASSLGTSGRRRSYNEQFFGPGTRLTVL.

The chain employs TRBV7-2 and TRBJ1-2; a possible D gene is TRBD1 (6 bases). The V end was cut by 5 bases, the J end by 6 bases, with 19 bases between. The CDR3 sequence is 15 residues long. Germline assignment: CDR1 SGHTA and CDR2 FQGNSA. The CDR3 loop is CASSLQGGTPNGYTF. The CDR3 DNA follows: TGTGCCAGCAGCCTCCAGGGTGGGACACCAAATGGCTACACCTTC.

The rearrangement joins TRBV28 to TRBJ1-2; 7 bases are shared with TRBD1. Germline CDR1 and CDR2: MDHEN and SYDVKM. The trim removed 6 bases at V and 8 bases at J, leaving 12 bases unmatched. The CDR3 length is 14 residues. The CDR3 reads CASSPRTGEKGYTF. Written as DNA, the CDR3 is TGTGCCAGCAGCCCCCGGACAGGTGAGAAGGGCTACACCTTC.

The chain joins TRBV30 to TRBJ2-5; perhaps TRBD1 as D (5 bases). The length of the CDR3 is 12 residues. V lost 5 bases, J lost 0 bases, and 7 bases lay in between. Per the germline V gene, CDR1 is GTSNPN and CDR2 is SVGIG (reference sequence). The CDR3 nucleotides are TGTGCCTGGGGACAATACCAAGAGACCCAGTACTTC. Its translation is CAWGQYQETQYF.

This chain connects TRBV4-3 to TRBJ1-5; 7 bases match TRBD1. The CDR3 covers 15 residues. V lost 4 bases and J lost 4; bases outside the gene matches: 7. Germline V CDR1 and CDR2: LGHNA, YSLEER. The CDR3 sequence: CASSRGTEINQPQHF. Written as DNA, the CDR3 is TGCGCCAGCAGCCGAGGGACAGAGATTAATCAGCCCCAGCATTTT.

The chain couples TRBV7-9 to TRBJ2-7; TRBD1 matches 9 bases. The CDR3 sequence is 15 residues long. V dropped 8 bases and J dropped 5; count of bases not matched to a gene: 13. CDR1 is SEHNR, CDR2 FQNEAQ, per germline (reference sequence). CDR3 amino acids: CASCYPTGGVDEQYF. CDR3 coding DNA: TGTGCCAGCTGCTATCCGACAGGGGGAGTGGACGAGCAGTACTTC.

The J gene is TRBJ2-1, the V gene TRBV7-9; the D is unclear. This CDR3 has 16 residues. Per germline, CDR1 SEHNR and CDR2 FQNEAQ (reference sequence). Trimming removed 0 bases from V and 3 bases from J, with 12 bases in between. The CDR3, as DNA: TGTGCCAGCAGCTTAGCCCCCGGGCGCTACTACAATGAGCAGTTCTTC. This sequence encodes CASSLAPGRYYNEQFF.